This T cell receptor beta chain was obtained from a study of cytomegalovirus exposure and HLA in healthy donors. Study-level background: An analysis done earlier identified 95 million to 140 million unique TCR beta sequences from approximately 180 million T cells.

CDR3 length: 17 residues. Losses at the gene ends were 0 bases for V and 6 bases for J; bases not matched to a gene: 11. Per germline, CDR1 GTSNPN and CDR2 SVGIG (reference sequence). PCR amplification relied on 60 Vbeta primers (plus 13 Jbeta primers). Sequenced by immunoSEQ multiplex PCR; TCRdb stores in-frame clones only, minus some. The sample lists approximately 190,000 clones, less than 90% occurring once. The source is a boy between 5 and 17 years old in good health and CMV-seronegative. V is TRBV30 and J is TRBJ1-6; TRBD1 matches at 7 bases. The sequenced material came from PBMCs. The CDR3 sequence is CAWSVSTSGTANSPLHF. The CDR3 nucleotides are TGTGCCTGGAGTGTATCCACTTCCGGGACAGCTAATTCACCCCTCCACTTT.